These T cell receptor beta chains were read from a single sample in a study of response to subunit inactivated influenza vaccine. TCRdb used MiXCR to reprocess the RT-PCR reads, holding one entry per CDR3 protein. In the table there are hundreds of thousands of distinct CDR3 sequences, roughly 14% of which are singletons. The sample in question was PBMCs from blood, obtained 14 to 15 days before vaccination. Receptors originate from a man aged 45-60 years who received an inactivated influenza vaccine. Both conserved end residues are part of each CDR3. The order of the fields is J gene, V gene, D gene, clone size, CDR3 protein, CDR3 DNA. A D gene is named only where the DNA matches it firmly. The size of a clone is reported for some rows only, either as once, few or many, or as a class for expanded clones.

j_call: TRBJ2-1; v_call: TRBV6-1; d_call: TRBD1; clone_size: -; cdr3_aa: CASSTMGQEDEQFF; cdr3_nt: TGTGCCAGCAGCACTATGGGACAGGAAGATGAGCAGTTCTTC
j_call: TRBJ1-1; v_call: TRBV4-2; d_call: TRBD1; clone_size: -; cdr3_aa: CASSQGTGYNTEAFF; cdr3_nt: TGTGCCAGCAGCCAAGGGACAGGGTATAACACTGAAGCTTTCTTT
j_call: TRBJ2-2; v_call: TRBV28; d_call: -; clone_size: -; cdr3_aa: CASSFISGEELFF; cdr3_nt: TGTGCCAGCAGTTTTATCAGTGGGGAGGAGCTGTTTTTT
j_call: TRBJ2-7; v_call: TRBV20-1; d_call: -; clone_size: few; cdr3_aa: CSASHRGLPISWDSYEQYF; cdr3_nt: TGCAGTGCTAGCCACCGAGGACTGCCGATCTCCTGGGACTCCTACGAGCAGTACTTC
j_call: TRBJ2-7; v_call: TRBV12-3/TRBV12-4; d_call: -; clone_size: -; cdr3_aa: CASSPIARTLYEQYF; cdr3_nt: TGTGCCAGCAGCCCCATTGCGAGAACCCTCTACGAGCAGTACTTC
j_call: TRBJ1-4; v_call: TRBV7-8; d_call: -; clone_size: -; cdr3_aa: CASSLKSGYLNEKLFF; cdr3_nt: TGTGCCAGCAGCTTAAAATCCGGGTACTTAAATGAAAAACTGTTTTTT
j_call: TRBJ2-2; v_call: TRBV7-9; d_call: -; clone_size: few; cdr3_aa: CASSLRRQVAGELFF; cdr3_nt: TGTGCCAGCAGCTTAAGGCGGCAGGTTGCCGGGGAGCTGTTTTTT
j_call: TRBJ2-3; v_call: TRBV6-2/TRBV6-3; d_call: TRBD2; clone_size: few; cdr3_aa: CASSDSGTSGLSTDTQYF; cdr3_nt: TGTGCCAGCAGTGATTCCGGGACTAGCGGACTAAGCACAGATACGCAGTATTTT
j_call: TRBJ2-6; v_call: TRBV20-1; d_call: -; clone_size: few; cdr3_aa: CSAGQGLSGANVLTF; cdr3_nt: TGCAGTGCAGGGCAGGGTCTCTCTGGGGCCAACGTCCTGACTTTC
j_call: TRBJ2-3; v_call: TRBV5-1; d_call: -; clone_size: -; cdr3_aa: CASSFNTPASTDTQYF; cdr3_nt: TGCGCCAGCAGCTTCAACACCCCCGCGAGCACAGATACGCAGTATTTT
j_call: TRBJ2-3; v_call: TRBV20-1; d_call: -; clone_size: few; cdr3_aa: CSVAAEDTQYF; cdr3_nt: TGCAGTGTAGCAGCGGAAGATACGCAGTATTTT
j_call: TRBJ1-1; v_call: TRBV7-2; d_call: -; clone_size: few; cdr3_aa: CASSDMGAGTEAFF; cdr3_nt: TGTGCCAGCAGCGACATGGGGGCTGGGACTGAAGCTTTCTTT
j_call: TRBJ2-3; v_call: TRBV29-1; d_call: -; clone_size: once; cdr3_aa: CSVERKDTQYF; cdr3_nt: TGCAGCGTTGAAAGAAAGGATACGCAGTATTTT
j_call: TRBJ1-1; v_call: TRBV12-3/TRBV12-4; d_call: -; clone_size: -; cdr3_aa: CASRKGQNTEAFF; cdr3_nt: TGTGCCAGCAGGAAGGGACAGAACACTGAAGCTTTCTTT
j_call: TRBJ1-6; v_call: TRBV5-4; d_call: -; clone_size: few; cdr3_aa: CASRYDSNSPLHF; cdr3_nt: TGTGCCAGCAGATATGACAGCAATTCACCCCTCCACTTT
j_call: TRBJ1-5; v_call: TRBV3-1; d_call: -; clone_size: -; cdr3_aa: CASSPPDGRLGNQPQHF; cdr3_nt: TGTGCCAGCAGCCCCCCCGACGGAAGACTGGGGAATCAGCCCCAGCATTTT
j_call: TRBJ1-1; v_call: TRBV6-1; d_call: TRBD1; clone_size: many; cdr3_aa: CASSRQGRVTEAFF; cdr3_nt: TGTGCCAGCAGTAGACAGGGGCGGGTCACTGAAGCTTTCTTT
j_call: TRBJ2-5; v_call: TRBV4-3; d_call: TRBD2; clone_size: -; cdr3_aa: CASSQDETGGPEETQYF; cdr3_nt: TGCGCCAGCAGCCAAGATGAGACGGGAGGGCCCGAGGAGACCCAGTACTTC
j_call: TRBJ1-1; v_call: TRBV30; d_call: -; clone_size: -; cdr3_aa: CAWRRDTTREAFF; cdr3_nt: TGTGCCTGGAGGCGGGACACCACCAGAGAAGCTTTCTTT
j_call: TRBJ2-7; v_call: TRBV10-2; d_call: TRBD1; clone_size: -; cdr3_aa: CASSPQGEDAEQYF; cdr3_nt: TGCGCCAGCAGTCCCCAGGGGGAAGACGCCGAGCAGTACTTC
j_call: TRBJ1-1; v_call: TRBV18; d_call: -; clone_size: few; cdr3_aa: CASSPTRENTEAFF; cdr3_nt: TGTGCCAGCTCACCAACGCGAGAAAACACTGAAGCTTTCTTT
j_call: TRBJ2-1; v_call: TRBV24-1; d_call: TRBD1; clone_size: -; cdr3_aa: CATSDPGQATYNEQFF; cdr3_nt: TGTGCCACCAGTGACCCCGGACAGGCCACCTACAATGAGCAGTTCTTC
j_call: TRBJ1-2; v_call: TRBV5-1; d_call: -; clone_size: few; cdr3_aa: CASSPDKDGYTF; cdr3_nt: TGCGCCAGCAGCCCTGACAAAGATGGGTACACCTTC
j_call: TRBJ1-5; v_call: TRBV7-8; d_call: TRBD1; clone_size: few; cdr3_aa: CASSLGTEWQPQHF; cdr3_nt: TGTGCCAGCAGCCTTGGGACAGAATGGCAGCCCCAGCATTTT
j_call: TRBJ2-3; v_call: TRBV29-1; d_call: -; clone_size: -; cdr3_aa: CSVLRGADTQYF; cdr3_nt: TGCAGCGTCCTCCGGGGTGCAGATACGCAGTATTTT
j_call: TRBJ1-6; v_call: TRBV7-8; d_call: -; clone_size: few; cdr3_aa: CASSPRQERSPLHF; cdr3_nt: TGTGCCAGCAGCCCGCGACAGGAGCGGTCACCCCTCCACTTT
j_call: TRBJ1-2; v_call: TRBV5-5; d_call: TRBD1; clone_size: -; cdr3_aa: CASSLEGQAFYGYTF; cdr3_nt: TGTGCCAGCAGCTTGGAGGGACAGGCGTTCTATGGCTACACCTTC
j_call: TRBJ2-1; v_call: TRBV3-1; d_call: TRBD2; clone_size: -; cdr3_aa: CASSQDSRREGSYNEQFF; cdr3_nt: TGTGCCAGCAGCCAAGATTCCCGGCGGGAGGGTTCCTACAATGAGCAGTTCTTC
j_call: TRBJ1-5; v_call: TRBV6-1; d_call: TRBD1; clone_size: -; cdr3_aa: CASRPRGSGNQPQHF; cdr3_nt: TGTGCCAGCAGGCCCAGGGGGAGTGGAAATCAGCCCCAGCATTTT
j_call: TRBJ2-7; v_call: TRBV4-1; d_call: -; clone_size: -; cdr3_aa: CASSQQISVSSYEQYF; cdr3_nt: TGCGCCAGCAGCCAACAGATATCGGTTAGCTCCTACGAGCAGTACTTC
j_call: TRBJ2-7; v_call: TRBV20-1; d_call: -; clone_size: -; cdr3_aa: CRAREVAYEQYF; cdr3_nt: TGCAGAGCTAGAGAGGTAGCCTACGAGCAGTACTTC
j_call: TRBJ2-7; v_call: TRBV7-2; d_call: TRBD2; clone_size: few; cdr3_aa: CASHSGLAGEQYF; cdr3_nt: TGTGCCAGCCACTCCGGACTAGCGGGGGAGCAGTACTTC
j_call: TRBJ2-2; v_call: TRBV6-2/TRBV6-3; d_call: TRBD2; clone_size: -; cdr3_aa: CASSYVVAGVVNTGELFF; cdr3_nt: TGTGCCAGCAGTTACGTTGTAGCGGGAGTGGTGAACACCGGGGAGCTGTTTTTT
j_call: TRBJ2-5; v_call: TRBV30; d_call: TRBD1; clone_size: few; cdr3_aa: CAWSGGQGIETQYF; cdr3_nt: TGTGCCTGGAGTGGGGGACAGGGGATTGAGACCCAGTACTTC
j_call: TRBJ1-1; v_call: TRBV12-3/TRBV12-4; d_call: -; clone_size: many; cdr3_aa: CASRLGPEAFF; cdr3_nt: TGTGCCAGCAGGTTGGGACCTGAAGCTTTCTTT
j_call: TRBJ2-1; v_call: TRBV9; d_call: -; clone_size: -; cdr3_aa: CASSVSGGGRDNEQFF; cdr3_nt: TGTGCCAGCAGCGTATCTGGGGGAGGCCGCGACAATGAGCAGTTCTTC
j_call: TRBJ1-5; v_call: TRBV7-2; d_call: -; clone_size: many; cdr3_aa: CASSLEYSSNQPQHF; cdr3_nt: TGTGCCAGCAGCTTAGAGTACAGCTCCAATCAGCCCCAGCATTTT
j_call: TRBJ2-5; v_call: TRBV11-2; d_call: TRBD2; clone_size: -; cdr3_aa: CASSLHAGTSGGETQYF; cdr3_nt: TGTGCCAGCAGCTTACACGCCGGGACTAGCGGGGGAGAGACCCAGTACTTC
j_call: TRBJ2-1; v_call: TRBV7-9; d_call: -; clone_size: -; cdr3_aa: CASRRSGAKYNEQFF; cdr3_nt: TGTGCCAGCCGACGGTCAGGGGCAAAGTACAATGAGCAGTTCTTC
j_call: TRBJ2-5; v_call: TRBV11-2; d_call: TRBD1; clone_size: -; cdr3_aa: CASSLWRGTGRQETQYF; cdr3_nt: TGTGCCAGCAGCTTATGGAGGGGGACAGGGCGACAAGAGACCCAGTACTTC
j_call: TRBJ1-4; v_call: TRBV28; d_call: -; clone_size: -; cdr3_aa: CASSSTVLREKLFF; cdr3_nt: TGTGCCAGCAGTTCGACAGTTTTACGGGAAAAACTGTTTTTT
j_call: TRBJ1-3; v_call: TRBV18; d_call: TRBD1; clone_size: -; cdr3_aa: CASSRGTDPGNTIYF; cdr3_nt: TGTGCCAGCTCACGCGGGACAGATCCTGGAAACACCATATATTTT
j_call: TRBJ2-3; v_call: TRBV5-1; d_call: -; clone_size: many; cdr3_aa: CASSLGSGSTDTQYF; cdr3_nt: TGCGCCAGCAGCTTGGGGAGCGGGAGCACAGATACGCAGTATTTT
j_call: TRBJ1-1; v_call: TRBV3-1; d_call: TRBD1; clone_size: -; cdr3_aa: CASSPTGAMNTEAFF; cdr3_nt: TGTGCCAGCAGCCCAACAGGGGCTATGAACACTGAAGCTTTCTTT
j_call: TRBJ2-5; v_call: TRBV7-7; d_call: -; clone_size: few; cdr3_aa: CASSLSGLGPETQYF; cdr3_nt: TGTGCCAGCAGCTTATCTGGTCTCGGCCCAGAGACCCAGTACTTC
j_call: TRBJ2-1; v_call: TRBV12-3/TRBV12-4; d_call: TRBD2; clone_size: -; cdr3_aa: CASSRYGPGLAGGQSEQFF; cdr3_nt: TGTGCCAGCAGTCGCTATGGACCGGGACTAGCGGGAGGGCAAAGTGAGCAGTTCTTC
j_call: TRBJ2-2; v_call: TRBV7-9; d_call: TRBD2; clone_size: few; cdr3_aa: CASSLPKLASNTGELFF; cdr3_nt: TGTGCCAGCAGCTTACCCAAACTAGCGTCGAACACCGGGGAGCTGTTTTTT
j_call: TRBJ2-7; v_call: TRBV20-1; d_call: TRBD1; clone_size: -; cdr3_aa: CSARDGGQRSYEQYF; cdr3_nt: TGCAGTGCTAGAGATGGGGGACAGCGCTCCTACGAGCAGTACTTC
j_call: TRBJ2-7; v_call: TRBV29-1; d_call: TRBD1; clone_size: -; cdr3_aa: CSVVMRQGGYEQYF; cdr3_nt: TGCAGCGTAGTAATGCGACAGGGGGGTTACGAGCAGTACTTC
j_call: TRBJ2-7; v_call: TRBV6-2/TRBV6-3; d_call: TRBD1; clone_size: -; cdr3_aa: CASTDRVPRTYEQYF; cdr3_nt: TGTGCCAGCACCGACAGGGTGCCTAGAACCTACGAGCAGTACTTC
j_call: TRBJ1-1; v_call: TRBV7-9; d_call: -; clone_size: few; cdr3_aa: CASSLGPARGEAFF; cdr3_nt: TGTGCCAGCAGCTTAGGGCCCGCTAGAGGAGAAGCTTTCTTT
j_call: TRBJ1-5; v_call: TRBV7-9; d_call: -; clone_size: -; cdr3_aa: CASSLEGAQPQHF; cdr3_nt: TGTGCCAGCAGCTTAGAAGGGGCTCAGCCCCAGCATTTT
j_call: TRBJ2-3; v_call: TRBV9; d_call: -; clone_size: few; cdr3_aa: CASSVARTVVGDTQYF; cdr3_nt: TGTGCCAGCAGCGTAGCTCGGACAGTCGTCGGAGATACGCAGTATTTT